This T cell receptor beta chain was found in a study of shared clonotypes between healthy human individuals (TCRdb year 2020). About the investigation overall: A few men and a couple of women, aged 18 to 49 years, made up the cohort. Per donor, three plates each were used for CD4 naive and CD4 memory, two for CD8 naive, and one for CD8 memory. To estimate repertoire size and how much clonotype sharing occurs between individuals, the study deeply sequenced the blood TCR repertoires of about 5 healthy adults. Different laboratories and diverse techniques were used to prepare libraries and sequence TCR repertoires, to increase sequencing depth and limit assay-specific biases. Each donor's leukapheresis produced roughly between roughly 0.85 and 10 billion PBMCs.

Counted from cysteine to phenylalanine, this CDR3 has 14 amino acids. Only CDR3 DNA is held: 42 bases, read in frame from base 1. The germline V end is reduced by 2 bases and the J end by 8 bases; junction bases left unmatched: 4. CDR1 GTSNPN and CDR2 SVGIG were looked up in the germline V gene (reference sequence). The full study reports these points: The small number of donors limited the genetic and exposure-history diversity represented. Based on pairwise subsampling, the degree of clonotype sharing among donors was expected to be affected by sequencing depth. Compared with non-shared clonotypes, the clonotypes found in all four sorted-subset donors had higher generation probabilities. When four donors were compared, the shared fraction of clonotypes was 5% to 6.5% for naive CD4, roughly 3.4% for naive CD8, 2% to 2.5% for memory CD4, and roughly 0.43% for memory CD8. Only blood was sampled, and tissue TCR repertoires likely differ from those in blood. Incomplete sequencing was indicated by rarefaction of sorted-subset datasets, despite the large sequencing depth. Larger estimated clonotype richness was generally found for naive subsets than for memory subsets.

Notes on this clone: Its recognized antigen is unknown. Base-call qualities are not available, and no considerably larger clone is one nucleotide away.

Healthy HIV-negative adults with no recently reported acute infections or vaccinations were included as donors. Only Caucasian adults living in Nashville, Tennessee, USA were represented among the donors. CD4+ T cells were enriched by magnetic negative selection, after which naive cells were positively selected on CD45RA and the negative fraction was taken as the memory subset. Blood was obtained by leukapheresis, after which PBMCs were separated by Ficoll-Histopaque density gradient centrifugation and cryopreserved in liquid nitrogen vapor phase. Analytical flow cytometry was used to check the purity and quantity of each magnetically sorted T cell population. Genomic DNA was isolated from every sorted fraction and measured by UV absorbance on a Nanodrop 2000c. TCR CDR3 regions were amplified from genomic DNA by multiplex PCR using the deep immunoSEQ assay. Extracted genomic DNA from each cell subset was spread evenly across all wells of several immunoSEQ 96-well plates, with each plate serving as a replicate. For sorted subsets, approximately 200 ng of genomic DNA, equivalent to around 31,000 T cell genomes, went into each replicate PCR. Purified libraries were measured with a Qubit 3.0 fluorometer, size-checked on a Bioanalyzer 2100, and measured again with the KAPA Library Quantification kit. A separate single-read 150-cycle Illumina NextSeq 550 flow cell was used to sequence each immunoSEQ 96-well plate. The study's own analysis went as follows. Because only junctional sequences without quality scores were contained in the immunoSEQ output, filtering matching that applied to full-length reads could not be performed. Sequences were annotated with PyIR, a Python wrapper for IgBLAST v1.9, using IMGT germline references to assign V/J genes and CDR3. Reads were filtered out if the reads had weak V/J assignments (E-value above 1e-6), no CDR3, stop codons, out-of-frame junctions, or ambiguous translated residues. A V3J clonotype was defined by an identical inferred V gene, J gene, and CDR3 amino acid sequence. The percentage overlap between two repertoires was calculated by dividing the number of shared unique clonotypes by the size of the smaller repertoire. Repertoire richness was assessed with RTK rarefaction, the Chao1 estimator, and Recon v2.1 estimates of unobserved clonotypes. OLGA was used to compute generation probabilities for all TCRbeta clonotypes that the gDNA method yielded from a handful of donors. The clones in this table, taken by TCRdb from immuneACCESS, are in-frame only. Not every clone is retained; where verified, under half of the shortfall comes from an unresolved V gene, and the cause of the rest is unknown. The D gene and trimming were derived from the DNA, and the V and J assignments and clone size from that table. For this sample the table gives more than 2 million clones, of which 90% to 95% were detected only once. The ten largest clones add up to 0.1% to 0.15% of the sample.

This chain is built from TRBV30 and TRBJ1-6, and 9 junction bases match TRBD1. Sequencing was performed on naive CD4+ T cells sorted from blood. Reading the label with the study, this specimen's cell subset or site is: CD45RA+ positively selected. This clonotype was sampled from a man between 18 and 35 years old in good health. The nucleotide sequence reads TGTGCCTGGAGTCTGACAGGGGGGCATTCACCCCTCCACTTT. This is translated as CAWSLTGGHSPLHF.